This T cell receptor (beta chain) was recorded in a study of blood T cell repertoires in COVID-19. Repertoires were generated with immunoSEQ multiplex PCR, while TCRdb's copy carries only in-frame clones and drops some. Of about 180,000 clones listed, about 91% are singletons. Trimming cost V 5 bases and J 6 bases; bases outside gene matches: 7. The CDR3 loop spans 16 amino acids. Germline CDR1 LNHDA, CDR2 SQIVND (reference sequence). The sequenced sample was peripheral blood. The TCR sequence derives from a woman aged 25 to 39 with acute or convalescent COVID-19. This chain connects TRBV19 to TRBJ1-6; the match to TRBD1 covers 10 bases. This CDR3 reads CASSVRQGASNSPLHF. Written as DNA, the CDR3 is TGTGCCAGTAGTGTTCGACAGGGGGCCTCTAATTCACCCCTCCACTTT. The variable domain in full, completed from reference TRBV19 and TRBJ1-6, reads DGGITQSPKYLFRKEGQNVTLSCEQNLNHDAMYWYRQDPGQGLRLIYYSQIVNDFQKGDIAEGYSVSREKKESFPLTVTSAQKNPTAFYLCASSVRQGASNSPLHFGNGTRLTVT.